These T cell receptor beta chains were read from a single sample in a study of shared clonotypes between healthy human individuals. TCRdb keeps only in-frame clones here, not all; method: immunoSEQ multiplex PCR. The data hold about 700,000 clones, with 92% observed a single time. Sequencing used naive CD8+ T cells sorted from blood. Receptors originate from a man aged 25-45 years in good health. Each CDR3 is given with its conserved first and last residue. The order of the fields is V gene, CDR3 length, D gene, J gene, clone size, CDR3 protein, CDR3 DNA. A D gene is named only where the DNA matches it firmly. Size is stated for part of the rows, as once, few or many counts, or as a class when the clone is expanded.

TRBV13,13,.,TRBJ2-2,.,CASAEVITGELFF,TGTGCCTCCGCGGAGGTTATCACCGGGGAGCTGTTTTTT
TRBV6-1,15,.,TRBJ2-5,.,CASRLGATYQETQYF,TGTGCCAGCAGGTTAGGGGCGACGTACCAAGAGACCCAGTACTTC
TRBV5-1,16,TRBD2,TRBJ2-1,.,CASSFQESSGRSEQFF,TGCGCCAGCAGCTTTCAAGAATCTAGCGGGAGGAGTGAGCAGTTCTTC
TRBV12-2,18,.,TRBJ2-6,.,CASRLELGQGLGANVLTF,TGTGCAAGTCGCTTAGAGTTGGGACAAGGGCTAGGGGCCAACGTCCTGACTTTC
TRBV11-2,13,.,TRBJ2-7,.,CASSLGQIYEQYF,TGTGCCAGCAGCTTGGGGCAGATCTACGAGCAGTACTTC
TRBV6-1,14,.,TRBJ2-7,.,CASSEWTESYEQYF,TGTGCCAGCAGTGAATGGACAGAATCCTACGAGCAGTACTTC
TRBV10-3,14,.,TRBJ2-5,.,CAISDPGSEETQYF,TGTGCCATCAGTGACCCAGGGTCAGAAGAGACCCAGTACTTC
TRBV7-9,12,.,TRBJ2-7,few,CASSLVWHEQYF,TGTGCCAGCAGCTTGGTGTGGCACGAGCAGTACTTC
TRBV4-1,17,TRBD1,TRBJ2-2,once,CASSSGHWTGDTGELFF,TGCGCCAGCAGCTCGGGACACTGGACAGGGGACACCGGGGAGCTGTTTTTT
TRBV28,11,.,TRBJ2-1,.,CASSFAREQFF,TGTGCCAGCAGTTTTGCCAGGGAGCAGTTCTTC
TRBV7-9,17,TRBD2,TRBJ2-3,.,CASEIPGGPLSTDTQYF,TGTGCCAGCGAAATTCCGGGAGGGCCTTTAAGCACAGATACGCAGTATTTT
TRBV29-1,18,TRBD1,TRBJ2-6,.,CIQGELGFQSSGANVLTF,TGCATCCAGGGGGAGTTGGGGTTCCAAAGCTCTGGGGCCAACGTCCTGACTTTC
TRBV14,12,.,TRBJ2-1,once,CASSVSPGEQFF,TGTGCCAGCAGCGTTAGTCCTGGAGAGCAGTTCTTC
TRBV11-2,13,.,TRBJ2-7,.,CASSSRASYEQYF,TGTGCCAGCAGCTCGAGGGCCTCCTACGAGCAGTACTTC
TRBV27,13,.,TRBJ1-1,.,CASSSLGNTEAFF,TGTGCCAGCAGTTCTTTAGGCAACACTGAAGCTTTCTTT
TRBV7-9,15,TRBD1,TRBJ2-7,.,CASSVSARGHNEQYF,TGTGCCAGCAGCGTCTCGGCCAGGGGGCACAACGAGCAGTACTTC
TRBV19,15,TRBD2,TRBJ2-7,.,CASSSGGSPAYEQYF,TGTGCCAGTAGCTCAGGCGGGAGCCCAGCCTACGAGCAGTACTTC
TRBV7-9,14,.,TRBJ2-3,.,CASSLGGAGDTQYF,TGTGCCAGCAGCTTAGGGGGCGCGGGTGATACGCAGTATTTT
TRBV6-5,14,.,TRBJ2-7,.,CASRESSPGYEQYF,TGTGCCAGCAGGGAATCATCACCCGGGTACGAGCAGTACTTC
TRBV4-1,15,.,TRBJ2-7,.,CASSQGPATPYEQYF,TGCGCCAGCAGCCAAGGCCCCGCGACCCCCTACGAGCAGTACTTC